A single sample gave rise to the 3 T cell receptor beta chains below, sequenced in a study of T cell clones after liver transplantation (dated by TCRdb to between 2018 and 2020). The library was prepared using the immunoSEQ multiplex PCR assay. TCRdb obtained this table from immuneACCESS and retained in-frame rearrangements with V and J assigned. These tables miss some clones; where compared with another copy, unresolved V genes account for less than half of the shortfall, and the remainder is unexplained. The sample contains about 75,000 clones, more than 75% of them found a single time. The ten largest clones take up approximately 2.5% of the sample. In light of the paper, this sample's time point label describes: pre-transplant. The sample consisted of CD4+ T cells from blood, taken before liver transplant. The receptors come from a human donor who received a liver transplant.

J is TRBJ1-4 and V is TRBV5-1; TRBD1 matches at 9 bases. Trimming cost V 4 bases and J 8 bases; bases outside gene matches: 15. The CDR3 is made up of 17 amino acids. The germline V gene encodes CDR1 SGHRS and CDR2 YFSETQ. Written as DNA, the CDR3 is TGCGCCAGCAGCCTACGGGGACAGGGAGTAGTTGGAGAAAAACTGTTTTTT. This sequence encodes CASSLRGQGVVGEKLFF.

CDR3 sequence (DNA): TGTGCCAGTAGTATCGGTAGGGACAAAAACATTCAGTACTTC. It encodes CASSIGRDKNIQYF. The chain recombines TRBV19 with TRBJ2-4; no firm D call. The CDR3 consists of 14 residues. Trimming took 3 bases from V and 3 from J, leaving 9 bases between them. The germline V gene has CDR1 LNHDA and CDR2 SQIVND (reference sequence).

The CDR3 protein is CASSPGIGGADGYTF. The CDR3 DNA reads as TGTGCCAGCTCACCAGGGATAGGGGGCGCGGATGGCTACACCTTC. The chain links TRBV18 to TRBJ1-2; TRBD1 matches 7 bases. Germline V lookup: CDR1 KGHSH, CDR2 LQKENI. V shed 2 bases and J 6 bases; nucleotides not matched to a gene: 9. The CDR3 is made up of 15 amino acids.